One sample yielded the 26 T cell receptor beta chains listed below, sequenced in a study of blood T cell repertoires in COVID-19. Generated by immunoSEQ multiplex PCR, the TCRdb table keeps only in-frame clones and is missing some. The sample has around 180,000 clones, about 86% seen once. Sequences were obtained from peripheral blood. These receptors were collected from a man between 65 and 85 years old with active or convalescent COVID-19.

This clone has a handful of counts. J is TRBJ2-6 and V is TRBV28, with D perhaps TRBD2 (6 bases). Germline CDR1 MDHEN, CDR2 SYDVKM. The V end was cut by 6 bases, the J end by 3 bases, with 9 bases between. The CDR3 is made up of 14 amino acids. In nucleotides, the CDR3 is TGTGCCAGCAGGCCGCGGGGTGGGGCCAACGTCCTGACTTTC. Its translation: CASRPRGGANVLTF.

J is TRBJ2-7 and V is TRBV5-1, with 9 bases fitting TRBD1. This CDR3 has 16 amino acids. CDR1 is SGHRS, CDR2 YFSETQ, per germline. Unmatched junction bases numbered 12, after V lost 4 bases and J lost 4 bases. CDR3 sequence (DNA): TGCGCCAGCAGCCCAATTTATTTGGGACAGGGATACGAGCAGTACTTC. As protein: CASSPIYLGQGYEQYF.

This CDR3 is CASSITTTRGTEAFF. The CDR3 coding sequence is TGTGCCAGTAGTATAACGACAACCCGTGGGACTGAAGCTTTCTTT. The V and J genes are TRBV19 and TRBJ1-1; D gene unclear. The CDR3 runs to 15 residues. V was trimmed by 2 bases and J by 5 bases, leaving 15 bases between them. CDR1 is LNHDA, CDR2 SQIVND, per germline (reference sequence).

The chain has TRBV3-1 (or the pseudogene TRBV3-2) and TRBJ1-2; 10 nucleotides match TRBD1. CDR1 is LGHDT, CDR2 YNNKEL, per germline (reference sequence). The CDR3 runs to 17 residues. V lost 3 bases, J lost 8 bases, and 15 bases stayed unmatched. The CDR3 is CASSQSPGTGVPRGYTF. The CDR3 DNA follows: TGTGCCAGCAGCCAGAGTCCCGGGACAGGGGTCCCCCGAGGCTACACCTTC.

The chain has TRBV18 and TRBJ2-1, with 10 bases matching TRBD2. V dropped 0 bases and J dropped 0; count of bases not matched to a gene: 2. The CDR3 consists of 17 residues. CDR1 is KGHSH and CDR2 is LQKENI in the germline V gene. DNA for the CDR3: TGTGCCAGCTCACCACCGTTAGCGGGAGGCTCCTACAATGAGCAGTTCTTC. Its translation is CASSPPLAGGSYNEQFF. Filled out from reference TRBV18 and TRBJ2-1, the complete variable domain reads NAGVMQNPRHLVRRRGQEARLRCSPMKGHSHVYWYRQLPEEGLKFMVYLQKENIIDESGMPKERFSAEFPKEGPSILRIQQVVRGDSAAYFCASSPPLAGGSYNEQFFGPGTRLTVL.

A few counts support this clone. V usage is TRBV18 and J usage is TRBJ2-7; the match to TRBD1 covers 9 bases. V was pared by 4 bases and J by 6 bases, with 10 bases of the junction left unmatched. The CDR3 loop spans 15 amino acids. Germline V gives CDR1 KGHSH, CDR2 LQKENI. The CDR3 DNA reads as TGTGCCAGCTCACGGATCACAGGGGGCGAAGCCGAGCAGTACTTC. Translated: CASSRITGGEAEQYF.

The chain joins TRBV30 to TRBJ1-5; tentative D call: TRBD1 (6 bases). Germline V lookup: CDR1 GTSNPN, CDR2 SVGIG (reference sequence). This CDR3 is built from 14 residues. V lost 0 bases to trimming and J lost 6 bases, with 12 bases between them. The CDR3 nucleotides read TGTGCCTGGAGTGTGGGTACAGGGAGTCAGCCCCAGCATTTT. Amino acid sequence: CAWSVGTGSQPQHF. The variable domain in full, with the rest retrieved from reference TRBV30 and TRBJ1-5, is SQTIHQWPATLVQPVGSPLSLECTVEGTSNPNLYWYRQAAGRGLQLLFYSVGIGQISSEVPQNLSASRPQDRQFILSSKKLLLSDSGFYLCAWSVGTGSQPQHFGDGTRLSIL.

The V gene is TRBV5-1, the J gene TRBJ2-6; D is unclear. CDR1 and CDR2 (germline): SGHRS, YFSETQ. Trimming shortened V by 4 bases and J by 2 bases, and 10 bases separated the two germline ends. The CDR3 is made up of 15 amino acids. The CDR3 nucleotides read TGCGCCAGCAGCCTACAGCCGGCTGGGGCCAACGTCCTGACTTTC. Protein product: CASSLQPAGANVLTF.

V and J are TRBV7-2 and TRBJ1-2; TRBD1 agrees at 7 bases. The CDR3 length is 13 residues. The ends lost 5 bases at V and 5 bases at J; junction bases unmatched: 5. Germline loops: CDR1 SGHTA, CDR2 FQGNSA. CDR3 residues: CASSLGTAYGYTF. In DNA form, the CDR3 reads TGTGCCAGCAGCCTCGGGACAGCTTATGGCTACACCTTC.

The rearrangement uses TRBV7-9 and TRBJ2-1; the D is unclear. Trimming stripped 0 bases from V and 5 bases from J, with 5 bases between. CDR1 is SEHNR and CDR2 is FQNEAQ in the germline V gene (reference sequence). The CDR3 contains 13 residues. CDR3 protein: CASSLAPDNEQFF. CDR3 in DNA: TGTGCCAGCAGCTTAGCCCCCGACAATGAGCAGTTCTTC.

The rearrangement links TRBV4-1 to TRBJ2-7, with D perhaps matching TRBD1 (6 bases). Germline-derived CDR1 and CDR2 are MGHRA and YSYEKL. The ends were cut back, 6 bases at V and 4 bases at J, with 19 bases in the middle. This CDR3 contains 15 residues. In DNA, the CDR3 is TGCGCCAGCAGTTACCGGGACGGTGGACAGTACGAGCAGTACTTC. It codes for CASSYRDGGQYEQYF.

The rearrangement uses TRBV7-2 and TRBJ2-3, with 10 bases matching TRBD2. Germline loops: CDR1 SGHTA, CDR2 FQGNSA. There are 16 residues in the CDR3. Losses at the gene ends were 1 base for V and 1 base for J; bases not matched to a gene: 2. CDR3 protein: CASSLGGLAGTDTQYF. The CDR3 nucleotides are TGTGCCAGCAGCTTAGGAGGACTAGCGGGCACAGATACGCAGTATTTT.

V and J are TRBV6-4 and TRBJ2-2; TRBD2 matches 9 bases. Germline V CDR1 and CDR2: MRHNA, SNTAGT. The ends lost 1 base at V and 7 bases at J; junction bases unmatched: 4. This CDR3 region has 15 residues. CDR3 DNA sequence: TGTGCCAGCAGTGACTTTGCGGGAGGGCACGGGGAGCTGTTTTTT. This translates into CASSDFAGGHGELFF.

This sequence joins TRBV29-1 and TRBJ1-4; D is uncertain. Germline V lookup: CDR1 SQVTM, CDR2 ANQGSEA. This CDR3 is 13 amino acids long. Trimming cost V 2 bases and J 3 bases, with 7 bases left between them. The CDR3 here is CSVELLANEKLFF. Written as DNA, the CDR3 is TGCAGCGTTGAACTACTGGCTAATGAAAAACTGTTTTTT.

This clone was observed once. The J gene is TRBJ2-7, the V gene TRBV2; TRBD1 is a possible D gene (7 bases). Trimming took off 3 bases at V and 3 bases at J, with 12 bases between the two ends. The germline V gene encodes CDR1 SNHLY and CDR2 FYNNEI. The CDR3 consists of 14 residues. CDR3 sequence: CASSEVRGVYEQYF. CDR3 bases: TGTGCCAGCAGTGAGGTCAGGGGGGTCTACGAGCAGTACTTC. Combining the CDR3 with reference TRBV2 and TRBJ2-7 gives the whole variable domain EPEVTQTPSHQVTQMGQEVILRCVPISNHLYFYWYRQILGQKVEFLVSFYNNEISEKSEIFDDQFSVERPDGSNFTLKIRSTKLEDSAMYFCASSEVRGVYEQYFGPGTRLTVT.

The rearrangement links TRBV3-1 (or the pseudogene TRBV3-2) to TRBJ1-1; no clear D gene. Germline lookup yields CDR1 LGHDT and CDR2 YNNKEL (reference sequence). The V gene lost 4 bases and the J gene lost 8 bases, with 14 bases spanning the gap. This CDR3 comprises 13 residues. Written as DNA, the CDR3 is TGTGCCAGCAGCCCCGGAGGTACTGGGGAAGCTTTCTTT. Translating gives CASSPGGTGEAFF.

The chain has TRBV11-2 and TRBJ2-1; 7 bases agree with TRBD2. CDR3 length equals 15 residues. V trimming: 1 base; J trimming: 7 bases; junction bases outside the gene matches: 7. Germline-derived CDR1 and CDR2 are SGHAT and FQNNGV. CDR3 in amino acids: CASSLVLGTNNEQFF. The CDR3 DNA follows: TGTGCCAGCAGCTTAGTTCTGGGGACTAATAATGAGCAGTTCTTC.

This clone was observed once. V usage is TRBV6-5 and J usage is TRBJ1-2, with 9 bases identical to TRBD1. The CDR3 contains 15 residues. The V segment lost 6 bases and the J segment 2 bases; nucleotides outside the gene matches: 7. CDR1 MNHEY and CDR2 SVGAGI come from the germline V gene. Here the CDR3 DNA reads TGTGCCAGCAGAAAACCGGGACAGGGAAACTATGGCTACACCTTC. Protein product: CASRKPGQGNYGYTF.

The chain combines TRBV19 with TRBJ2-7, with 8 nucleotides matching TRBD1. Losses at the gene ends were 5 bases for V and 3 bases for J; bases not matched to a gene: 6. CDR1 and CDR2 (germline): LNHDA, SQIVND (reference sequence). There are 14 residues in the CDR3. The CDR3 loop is CASSGAGGDYEQYF. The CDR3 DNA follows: TGTGCCAGTAGTGGGGCAGGGGGCGACTACGAGCAGTACTTC.

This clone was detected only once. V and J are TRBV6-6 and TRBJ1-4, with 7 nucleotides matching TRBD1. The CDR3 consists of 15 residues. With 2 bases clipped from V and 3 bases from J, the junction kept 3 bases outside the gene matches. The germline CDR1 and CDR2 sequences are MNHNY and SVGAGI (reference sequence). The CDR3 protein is CASSYTGTANEKLFF. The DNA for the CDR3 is TGTGCCAGCAGTTACACCGGGACAGCTAATGAAAAACTGTTTTTT.

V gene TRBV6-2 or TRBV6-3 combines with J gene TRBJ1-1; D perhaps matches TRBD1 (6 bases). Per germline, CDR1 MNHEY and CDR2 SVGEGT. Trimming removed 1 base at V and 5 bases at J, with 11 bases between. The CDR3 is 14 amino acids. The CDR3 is CASSYWGQGTEAFF. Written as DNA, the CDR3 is TGTGCCAGCAGTTACTGGGGGCAAGGGACTGAAGCTTTCTTT.

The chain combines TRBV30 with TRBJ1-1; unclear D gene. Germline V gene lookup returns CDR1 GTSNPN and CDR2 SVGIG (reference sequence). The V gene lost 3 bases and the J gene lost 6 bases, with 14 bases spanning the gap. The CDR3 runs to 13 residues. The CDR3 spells CAWSPGVAPEAFF. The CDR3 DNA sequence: TGTGCCTGGAGCCCCGGGGTGGCACCTGAAGCTTTCTTT.

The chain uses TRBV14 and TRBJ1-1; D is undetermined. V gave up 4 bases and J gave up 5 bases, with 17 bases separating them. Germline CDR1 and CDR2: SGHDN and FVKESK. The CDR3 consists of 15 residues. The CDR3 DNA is TGTGCCAGCAGCCCCATTAGAGGGCAAGGGACTGAAGCTTTCTTT. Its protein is CASSPIRGQGTEAFF.

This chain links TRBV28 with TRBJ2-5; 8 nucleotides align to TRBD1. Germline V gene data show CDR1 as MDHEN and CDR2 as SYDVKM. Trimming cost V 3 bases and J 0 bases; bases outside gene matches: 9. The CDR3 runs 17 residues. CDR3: CASSLLTQGANQETQYF. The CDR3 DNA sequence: TGTGCCAGCAGTTTGCTCACTCAGGGGGCGAACCAAGAGACCCAGTACTTC.

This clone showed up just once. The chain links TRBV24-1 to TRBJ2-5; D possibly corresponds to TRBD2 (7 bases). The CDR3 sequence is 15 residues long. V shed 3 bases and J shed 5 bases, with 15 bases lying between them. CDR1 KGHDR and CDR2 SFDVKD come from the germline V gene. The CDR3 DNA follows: TGTGCCACCAGTGATACCTCGGGGGGCGGGGAGACCCAGTACTTC. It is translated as CATSDTSGGGETQYF.

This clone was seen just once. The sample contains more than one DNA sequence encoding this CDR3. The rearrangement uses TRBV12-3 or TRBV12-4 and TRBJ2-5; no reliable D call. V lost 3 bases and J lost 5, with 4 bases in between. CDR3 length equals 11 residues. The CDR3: CASSLRETQYF. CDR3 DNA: TGTGCCAGCAGTTTGAGGGAGACCCAGTACTTC.